These 14 T cell receptor beta chains were sequenced from one sample in a study of blood T cell repertoires in COVID-19. Method: immunoSEQ multiplex PCR; TCRdb's copy keeps in-frame clones and lacks some. The sample contains about 100,000 clones, 70% to 90% of which appear only once. Sequenced material: peripheral blood. The receptors originated from a human donor in a cohort sampled during active COVID-19.

V usage is TRBV5-1 and J usage is TRBJ1-1; D perhaps matches TRBD1 (5 bases). The CDR3 runs 15 residues. V was trimmed by 0 bases and J by 5 bases, leaving 14 bases between them. Germline assignment: CDR1 SGHRS and CDR2 YFSETQ. CDR3 bases: TGCGCCAGCAGCTTGGGTGCAGGGATGGCGACTGAAGCTTTCTTT. Protein: CASSLGAGMATEAFF.

Ten or more counts support this clone. The V gene is TRBV5-6, the J gene TRBJ2-5; 10 positions agree with TRBD2. The CDR3 runs 15 residues. CDR1 SGHDT and CDR2 YYEEEE come from the germline V gene. J was trimmed by 2 bases and V by 3 bases; bases with no gene match: 4. CDR3 sequence reads: CASSSDSGGQETQYF. CDR3 in DNA: TGTGCCAGCAGCTCAGATAGCGGGGGGCAAGAGACCCAGTACTTC. The variable domain in full, completed from reference TRBV5-6 and TRBJ2-5, reads DAGVTQSPTHLIKTRGQQVTLRCSPKSGHDTVSWYQQALGQGPQFIFQYYEEEERQRGNFPDRFSGHQFPNYSSELNVNALLLGDSALYLCASSSDSGGQETQYFGPGTRLLVL.

The chain employs TRBV30 and TRBJ1-3, with unresolved D. V was shortened by 3 bases and J by 1 base, with 10 bases between the two germline ends. Looked up from germline, CDR1 is GTSNPN and CDR2 is SVGIG (reference sequence). This CDR3 contains 14 residues. This CDR3 reads CAWRGPGSGNTIYF. CDR3 nucleotide sequence: TGTGCCTGGAGAGGTCCGGGTTCTGGAAACACCATATATTTT.

V is TRBV2 and J is TRBJ1-1; D remains ambiguous. Germline V gene lookup returns CDR1 SNHLY and CDR2 FYNNEI. The CDR3 consists of 13 residues. The germline V and J ends were trimmed by 3 bases and 3 bases, with 8 bases remaining between them. CDR3 bases: TGTGCCAGCAGTGATTACGGGGACACTGAAGCTTTCTTT. Translating it yields CASSDYGDTEAFF. The whole variable domain, filled in from reference TRBV2 and TRBJ1-1, reads EPEVTQTPSHQVTQMGQEVILRCVPISNHLYFYWYRQILGQKVEFLVSFYNNEISEKSEIFDDQFSVERPDGSNFTLKIRSTKLEDSAMYFCASSDYGDTEAFFGQGTRLTVV.

The chain joins TRBV5-5 to TRBJ2-7; no clear D gene. The length of the CDR3 is 13 residues. Looked up from germline, CDR1 is SGHKS and CDR2 is YYEKEE (reference sequence). V was pared by 2 bases and J by 0 bases, with 6 bases between. This CDR3 is CASSLESSYEQYF. CDR3 bases: TGTGCCAGCAGCTTAGAGTCCTCCTACGAGCAGTACTTC. The full variable domain, rest sourced from reference TRBV5-5 and TRBJ2-7, is DAGVTQSPTHLIKTRGQQVTLRCSPISGHKSVSWYQQVLGQGPQFIFQYYEKEERGRGNFPDRFSARQFPNYSSELNVNALLLGDSALYLCASSLESSYEQYFGPGTRLTVT.

V usage is TRBV7-2 and J usage is TRBJ2-7; D is unresolved. This CDR3 comprises 15 residues. V lost 4 bases and J 3 bases, leaving 16 bases between the germline ends. Germline CDR1 reads SGHTA; CDR2 reads FQGNSA. CDR3 protein: CASSSRIRVDYEQYF. CDR3 DNA: TGTGCCAGCAGCTCGAGAATCCGGGTCGACTACGAGCAGTACTTC.

The chain is built from TRBV4-1 and TRBJ2-5; tentative D call: TRBD2 (5 bases). Trimming shortened V by 2 bases and J by 2 bases, and 12 bases separated the two germline ends. The CDR3 totals 15 residues. CDR1 is MGHRA and CDR2 is YSYEKL in the germline V gene. CDR3: CASSQSHGVQETQYF. In DNA form, the CDR3 reads TGCGCCAGCAGCCAATCGCACGGGGTACAAGAGACCCAGTACTTC.

The J gene is TRBJ1-1, the V gene TRBV19; a weak D match, TRBD1 (5 bases). The CDR3 sequence is 14 residues long. CDR1 and CDR2 (germline): LNHDA, SQIVND (reference sequence). V lost 10 bases and J 0 bases, leaving 15 bases between the germline ends. The CDR3 DNA sequence: TGTGCCACCCGGGGGAACACTATGAACACTGAAGCTTTCTTT. Amino acid sequence: CATRGNTMNTEAFF.

This clone showed up just a few times. The DNA for the CDR3 is TGCGCCAGCAGTGAGTCGAGGGCAGGGGGCGTAGACACTGAAGCTTTCTTT. Translating it yields CASSESRAGGVDTEAFF. V is TRBV10-1 and J is TRBJ1-1; TRBD1 matches at 8 bases. The CDR3 spans 17 residues. V dropped 0 bases and J dropped 3; count of bases not matched to a gene: 9. CDR1 is WNHNN, CDR2 SYGVQD, per germline (reference sequence).

The chain is built from TRBV18 and TRBJ1-1; 7 bases agree with TRBD1. The length of the CDR3 is 16 residues. After removal of 6 bases from V and 5 bases from J, the junction contained 15 bases not matched to a gene. Germline lookup yields CDR1 KGHSH and CDR2 LQKENI. CDR3 nucleotide sequence: TGTGCCAGCTCCCTTCGGGAACAGGGGATCGATACTGAAGCTTTCTTT. This gives the protein CASSLREQGIDTEAFF.

The rearrangement uses TRBV6-5 and TRBJ2-1, with D perhaps TRBD2 (5 bases). Germline V gene data show CDR1 as MNHEY and CDR2 as SVGAGI. V was clipped by 2 bases and J by 12 bases, with 8 bases between them. This CDR3 comprises 11 residues. The CDR3 reads CASSYPGGQFF. The CDR3 DNA sequence: TGTGCCAGCAGTTACCCCGGAGGGCAGTTCTTC.

CDR3 DNA: TGTGCCAGCAGTTATCGGGGGAACACTGAAGCTTTCTTT. It is translated as CASSYRGNTEAFF. The rearrangement links TRBV12-3 or TRBV12-4 to TRBJ1-1; D ambiguous. CDR3 length: 13 amino acids. V dropped 4 bases and J dropped 1 base, with 7 bases sitting between them.

V and J are TRBV10-2 and TRBJ2-7; TRBD2 might be the D (6 bases). Germline values: CDR1 WSHSY, CDR2 SAAADI. Trimming took 3 bases from V and 9 from J, leaving 9 bases between them. The CDR3 is made up of 11 amino acids. CDR3 residues: CASSDQGGQYF. The DNA for the CDR3 is TGCGCCAGCAGTGACCAGGGAGGGCAGTACTTC.

The CDR3 loop is CASSLRGTGINYGYTF. As DNA, the CDR3 is TGTGCCAGCAGCTTGAGGGGGACAGGGATAAACTATGGCTACACCTTC. The rearrangement links TRBV5-6 to TRBJ1-2; 9 positions match TRBD1. The ends lost 1 base at V and 2 bases at J; junction bases unmatched: 6. The length of the CDR3 is 16 residues. Germline V gene data show CDR1 as SGHDT and CDR2 as YYEEEE.